The present TCR beta chain was sequenced within a study of OX40 agonist ivuxolimab in advanced cancers. Study-wide background: It was ivuxolimab, an agonistic anti-OX40 (CD134) antibody, that patients were treated with. Anti-PD-1, anti-PD-L1 or anti-CTLA-4 therapy given earlier was allowed, and about 38% had some. Patients treated during dose escalation were battling hepatocellular carcinoma, melanoma, renal cell or head and neck cancer.

The data were produced by immunoSEQ multiplex PCR, yet TCRdb's version contains in-frame clones alone and is incomplete. There are under 60,000 clones in the sample; around 88% occur only once, and 31% lies in the top ten. With autoimmune disease history or systemic immunosuppression, patients were excluded. The specimen was CD4+ or CD8+ T cells sorted from blood, collected in a trial of the OX40 agonist ivuxolimab. This TCR came from an adult with an advanced solid tumor such as melanoma, head and neck, liver or kidney cancer.

The CDR3 region has the DNA TGTGCCAGCAGCATAGGAGCCGGATCGTCCTACGAGCAGTACTTC. Translating gives CASSIGAGSSYEQYF. The chain couples TRBV28 to TRBJ2-7, with D unclear. V was cut by 6 bases and J by 1 base, with 16 bases left in between. There are 15 residues in the CDR3. Looked up from germline, CDR1 is MDHEN and CDR2 is SYDVKM.